The T cell receptor (beta chain) described here comes from a study of OX40 agonist ivuxolimab in advanced cancers. TCRdb's copy holds only in-frame clones and misses some; the assay was immunoSEQ multiplex PCR. Found here are approximately 79,000 clones, around 92% of them singletons; the top ten hold less than 10%. This CDR3 is 15 amino acids long. Trimming pared 1 base from V and 7 bases from J, leaving 11 bases between. CDR1 is MRHNA, CDR2 SNTAGT, per germline. The V call is TRBV6-4, the J call TRBJ1-6; maybe TRBD1 (5 bases). The sequencing here drew on CD4+ or CD8+ T cells sorted from blood, taken in a trial of the OX40 agonist ivuxolimab. The source of this sequence is an adult with an advanced solid tumor such as melanoma, head and neck, liver or kidney cancer. The CDR3 loop is CASSDFPGGNSPLHF. DNA of the CDR3: TGTGCCAGCAGTGACTTCCCGGGGGGAAATTCACCCCTCCACTTT.